One sample yielded the 27 T cell receptor beta chains listed below, sequenced in a study of blood T cells in healthy people across ages. A second PCR, run for about 6 to 11 cycles, used a sample-barcoded 5' primer plus a J-beta primer mix. One entry per CDR3 protein results from TCRdb running MiXCR on the 5' RACE reads. The table has hundreds of thousands of distinct CDR3 sequences, 35% to 50% seen once. The sequenced material came from blood. Every receptor here comes from a man older than 75 in good health.

Note on this clonotype: A clone one base away is much larger, so this may be a read error. J is TRBJ2-5 and V is TRBV10-1; TRBD2 might be the D (5 bases). From germline, CDR1 is WNHNN and CDR2 SYGVQD (reference sequence). The V end lost 0 bases, the J end lost 11 bases, and 16 bases lay between the germline ends. This CDR3 has 14 residues. The CDR3 protein is CASSESGANGGQYF. The CDR3, as DNA: TGCGCCAGCAGTGAGTCGGGAGCGAATGGCGGGCAGTACTTC.

V and J are TRBV3-1 and TRBJ2-4; 8 nucleotides agree with TRBD2. V lost 5 bases to trimming and J lost 2 bases; unmatched junction nucleotides: 5. The CDR3 extends over 15 amino acids. The germline gives CDR1 LGHDT, CDR2 YNNKEL (reference sequence). The CDR3 sequence: CASSGPGGPKNIQYF. In DNA, the CDR3 is TGTGCCAGCAGCGGGCCGGGGGGGCCCAAAAACATTCAGTACTTC. The variable domain in full, with the rest retrieved from reference TRBV3-1 and TRBJ2-4, is DTAVSQTPKYLVTQMGNDKSIKCEQNLGHDTMYWYKQDSKKFLKIMFSYNNKELIINETVPNRFSPKSPDKAHLNLHINSLELGDSAVYFCASSGPGGPKNIQYFGAGTRLSVL.

This chain joins TRBV2 and TRBJ2-5, with D maybe TRBD1 (6 bases). Germline values: CDR1 SNHLY, CDR2 FYNNEI. V was cut by 3 bases and J by 7 bases, with 15 bases left in between. CDR3 length: 14 amino acids. CDR3 sequence: CASSDPRDTWTQYF. The CDR3 DNA is TGTGCCAGCAGTGACCCTAGGGACACCTGGACCCAGTACTTC.

This clonotype showed up many times. The chain employs TRBV20-1 and TRBJ2-5; D not resolved. The CDR3 runs 13 residues. The V and J ends lost 6 bases and 1 base respectively, with 12 bases between them. CDR1 is DFQATT and CDR2 is SNEGSKA in the germline V gene (reference sequence). Here the CDR3 reads CSASPDSQETQYF. The CDR3 DNA sequence: TGCAGTGCCAGTCCAGATTCCCAAGAGACCCAGTACTTC.

This chain uses TRBV14 with TRBJ2-7, with 10 bases aligning to TRBD2. This CDR3 comprises 15 residues. Unmatched junction bases numbered 8, after V lost 4 bases and J lost 5 bases. Germline-derived CDR1 and CDR2 are SGHDN and FVKESK. DNA for the CDR3: TGTGCCAGCAGCCTTGTAGCGGGGGGCGGCCACGAGCAGTACTTC. Encoded protein: CASSLVAGGGHEQYF.

In this sample, this clonotype turned up many times. The chain recombines TRBV9 with TRBJ2-1; TRBD1 might be the D (5 bases). In germline, CDR1 is SGDLS, CDR2 YYNGEE. Trimming pared 0 bases from V and 8 bases from J, leaving 12 bases between. This CDR3 has 14 residues. The CDR3 sequence: CASSVGTLGDEQFF. The CDR3 coding sequence is TGTGCCAGCAGCGTAGGGACACTTGGGGATGAGCAGTTCTTC.

V is TRBV29-1 and J is TRBJ2-1; tentatively, D is TRBD1 or TRBD2 (6 bases each). Germline CDR1 SQVTM, CDR2 ANQGSEA. Trimming left V 5 bases short and J 2 bases short, with 19 bases between. The CDR3 consists of 16 residues. CDR3 nucleotide sequence: TGCAGCGTTCAAAGGGAGGACAGTGAAGCCTACAATGAGCAGTTCTTC. This translates into CSVQREDSEAYNEQFF.

This chain joins TRBV11-2 and TRBJ2-1; D possibly corresponds to TRBD1 (5 bases). The CDR3 runs 14 residues. Germline CDR1 is SGHAT and CDR2 is FQNNGV. The V end was cut by 2 bases, the J end by 14 bases, with 19 bases between. This chain's CDR3 is CASSLKQGETSEFF. The CDR3 nucleotides read TGTGCCAGCAGCTTAAAGCAGGGCGAAACTTCGGAGTTCTTC.

In DNA, the CDR3 is TGTGCCAGCAGCTCATGGACAGGAGGGAGTGCACCCCTCCACTTT. Residues: CASSSWTGGSAPLHF. The gene calls are TRBV5-6 and TRBJ1-6, with 7 bases fitting TRBD1. Germline-derived CDR1 and CDR2 are SGHDT and YYEEEE. The junction had 11 bases not matched to a gene; V was cut back by 3 bases and J by 11 bases. This CDR3 contains 15 residues.

This clonotype was observed a handful of times. V is TRBV5-8 and J is TRBJ2-7; 7 bases line up with TRBD1. CDR1 is SGHTS, CDR2 YDEGEE, per germline. J gave up 4 bases and V 6 bases, and 10 bases lay outside the gene matches. The CDR3 has 14 residues. CDR3 in amino acids: CASTLIGTAYEQYF. The DNA of the CDR3 is TGTGCCAGCACCCTGATAGGGACAGCTTACGAGCAGTACTTC.

This clonotype has more than one count but fewer than ten. V is TRBV7-3 and J is TRBJ2-1; TRBD1 matches at 10 bases. Germline lookup yields CDR1 SGHTA and CDR2 FQGTGA. This CDR3 spans 14 amino acids. After removal of 5 bases from V and 5 bases from J, the junction contained 3 bases not matched to a gene. CDR3 nucleotide sequence: TGTGCCAGCAGCGCGGGACAGGGGCACAATGAGCAGTTCTTC. Its protein is CASSAGQGHNEQFF.

The V and J genes are TRBV6-6 and TRBJ1-2, with unresolved D. The germline V gene encodes CDR1 MNHNY and CDR2 SVGAGI (reference sequence). CDR3 length: 13 residues. With 5 bases removed from V and 7 bases from J, the gap between germline ends came to 14 bases. This chain's CDR3 is CASSDAPTVGYTF. Written as DNA, the CDR3 is TGTGCCAGCAGTGACGCCCCAACCGTTGGCTACACCTTC.

This clonotype turned up a few times. V is TRBV20-1 and J is TRBJ2-3; possible D gene TRBD2, 6 bases. The CDR3 is 14 amino acids. V lost 3 bases to trimming and J lost 4 bases, with 14 bases between them. Germline-derived CDR1 and CDR2 are DFQATT and SNEGSKA (reference sequence). CDR3 in DNA: TGCAGTGCTAGTGCGGGGTCGGGAGCAGATACGCAGTATTTT. This gives the protein CSASAGSGADTQYF.

This clonotype has just a few counts. A much larger clone is a single base away; this may be a read error. This chain connects TRBV12-3 or TRBV12-4 to TRBJ2-5; TRBD1 aligns across 10 bases. The trim removed 7 bases at V and 11 bases at J, leaving 10 bases unmatched. This CDR3 has 13 residues. In DNA form, the CDR3 reads TGTGCCAGCAAGGACAGGGGGGGAGGAGAGCAGTACTTC. Protein product: CASKDRGGGEQYF.

The CDR3 loop is CASSLALAGTYNEQFF. The CDR3 nucleotides read TGTGCCAGCAGCTTAGCGCTAGCGGGTACCTACAATGAGCAGTTCTTC. This chain uses TRBV7-2 with TRBJ2-1, with 8 nucleotides matching TRBD2. CDR3 length: 16 residues. J lost 2 bases, V lost 0 bases, and 3 bases had no gene match. Germline CDR1 SGHTA, CDR2 FQGNSA.

The genes are TRBV20-1 and TRBJ2-1; the D gene is possibly TRBD1 (5 bases). Germline assignment: CDR1 DFQATT and CDR2 SNEGSKA (reference sequence). Trimming removed 5 bases from V and 4 bases from J, with 18 bases in between. The CDR3 is made up of 15 amino acids. CDR3 nucleotides: TGCAGTGCTGACAAATCAGGGTTGCGGTACAATGAGCAGTTCTTC. This codes for CSADKSGLRYNEQFF.

The V gene is TRBV7-6, the J gene TRBJ2-1; 16 bases agree with TRBD2. V dropped 4 bases and J dropped 4; count of bases not matched to a gene: 7. Germline CDR1 and CDR2: SGHVS and FNYEAQ. This CDR3 region has 18 residues. CDR3 sequence: CASSSGTSGRAGYNEQFF. The CDR3 DNA reads TGTGCCAGCAGCTCGGGGACTAGCGGGAGGGCCGGGTACAATGAGCAGTTCTTC.

The chain is built from TRBV27 and TRBJ1-2; D might be TRBD1 (5 bases). CDR3 length equals 15 residues. Per germline, CDR1 MNHEY and CDR2 SMNVEV (reference sequence). Deletions cut 5 bases from V and 8 bases from J, with 21 bases between. The CDR3 loop reads CASSPRNLRVGGYTF. CDR3 nucleotides: TGTGCCAGCAGTCCGAGAAATCTCAGGGTTGGCGGCTACACCTTC.

This sequence joins TRBV20-1 and TRBJ2-1; either TRBD1 or TRBD2 may fit D (6 bases each). V lost 0 bases and J 6 bases, leaving 15 bases between the germline ends. The germline V gene has CDR1 DFQATT and CDR2 SNEGSKA (reference sequence). This CDR3 has 15 residues. The CDR3 bases are TGCAGTGCTAGAGATACGGGGGCGGCGGCCAATGAGCAGTTCTTC. Protein product: CSARDTGAAANEQFF.

This clonotype was seen ten or more times. The chain joins TRBV29-1 to TRBJ2-1, with 7 bases lining up with TRBD2. The germline V gene has CDR1 SQVTM and CDR2 ANQGSEA. CDR3 length: 15 residues. The V segment lost 4 bases and the J segment 1 base; nucleotides outside the gene matches: 7. The CDR3 nucleotides read TGCAGCGTTGGGGAGGGAGGACAATCCTACAATGAGCAGTTCTTC. This encodes CSVGEGGQSYNEQFF.

The rearrangement links TRBV20-1 to TRBJ2-1; D is perhaps TRBD2 (7 bases). With 0 bases removed from V and 7 bases from J, the gap between germline ends came to 22 bases. The CDR3 has 17 amino acids. Per germline, CDR1 DFQATT and CDR2 SNEGSKA (reference sequence). CDR3 coding DNA: TGCAGTGCTAGAGATCATGGCGGGAGAAGGGGGGGGAATGAGCAGTTCTTC. Amino acids: CSARDHGGRRGGNEQFF.

This clonotype appeared many times. The chain employs TRBV21-1 and TRBJ1-2; no DNA check was done on the table's D call, TRBD1. TRBV21-1 represents a pseudogene. CDR3 size: 15 residues. The CDR3 reads CASSKKGGPASGYTF. CDR3 in DNA: TGTGCCAGCAGCAAAAAGGGGGGCCCGGCGTCCGGCTACACCTTC.

The sample holds one count of this clonotype. The chain carries TRBV7-2 and TRBJ2-1, with TRBD2 matching over 11 bases. From germline, CDR1 is SGHTA and CDR2 FQGNSA. The CDR3 runs 17 residues. V was pared by 5 bases and J by 2 bases, with 8 bases of the junction left unmatched. The CDR3 protein is CASSLLAGGPTYNEQFF. CDR3 nucleotide sequence: TGTGCCAGCAGCCTTTTAGCGGGAGGGCCGACCTACAATGAGCAGTTCTTC.

CDR3 region: CASSLNRDNRPVEQYF. The DNA of the CDR3 is TGCGCCAGCAGCTTGAACCGGGACAACCGCCCCGTCGAGCAGTACTTC. This sequence joins TRBV5-1 and TRBJ2-7, with D maybe TRBD1 (6 bases). V was clipped by 1 base and J by 6 bases, with 20 bases between them. Germline V gene data show CDR1 as SGHRS and CDR2 as YFSETQ. The CDR3 covers 16 residues.

In regard to this clonotype: This could be a read error, since a much larger clone is one nucleotide away. J is TRBJ2-1 and V is TRBV6-2 or TRBV6-3, with 7 bases lining up with TRBD2. The J call could be wrong; TRBJ2-7 is a better fit for the DNA end. There are 18 residues in the CDR3. Germline loops: CDR1 MNHEY, CDR2 SVGEGT. CDR3 loop: CASSYSGAIAGPYNEQYF. The CDR3 coding sequence is TGTGCCAGCAGTTATAGCGGCGCCATAGCGGGCCCTTACAATGAGCAGTACTTC.

CDR3 region: CSARDLWRGAQETQYF. CDR3 DNA sequence: TGCAGTGCTAGAGATCTATGGAGAGGGGCGCAAGAGACCCAGTACTTC. The rearrangement links TRBV20-1 to TRBJ2-5; tentatively, D is TRBD1 or TRBD2 (5 bases each). CDR3 length: 16 amino acids. V was shortened by 0 bases and J by 2 bases, with 16 bases between the two germline ends. CDR1 and CDR2 (germline): DFQATT, SNEGSKA (reference sequence).

This clonotype was observed many times. The chain links TRBV28 to TRBJ2-5, with D perhaps given as TRBD1 or TRBD2 (5 bases each). V was cut by 6 bases and J by 3 bases, with 14 bases left in between. From germline, CDR1 is MDHEN and CDR2 SYDVKM. The CDR3 runs to 14 residues. The CDR3 DNA reads TGTGCCAGCAGCAACCTCGGGGCGAAAGAGACCCAGTACTTC. Its translation: CASSNLGAKETQYF.